This T cell receptor (beta chain) was sequenced in a study of Graves' ophthalmopathy and Graves' hyperthyroidism. On the study more broadly: Untreated patients at initial diagnosis provided peripheral blood. General study points: With just over 70% sensitivity and over 72% specificity, the model predicted ophthalmopathy progression. Thyroid clonotypes that were expanded above 0.001 frequency mostly also appeared in blood.

In this sample, this clonotype turned up many times. Its target is not known. The authors amplified TCR beta CDR3 regions from RNA transcripts. HTBI-primed first-round RT-PCR preceded second-round multiplex PCR. MiXCR was run by TCRdb on the multiplex PCR reads, yielding one entry per CDR3 protein. The table records 300,000 to 400,000 distinct CDR3 sequences, roughly 17% of them present only once. The CDR3 has 15 amino acids. Trimming pared 4 bases from V and 3 bases from J, leaving 13 bases between. Looked up from germline, CDR1 is GTSNPN and CDR2 is SVGIG (reference sequence). Diagnosis relied on clinical symptoms, serum thyroxine, TRAb, thyroid ultrasound and orbital computed tomography.

This rearrangement joins TRBV30 to TRBJ1-6; a weak D match, TRBD1 (5 bases). The TCR was taken from an adult man with Graves' ophthalmopathy. The sample taken for sequencing was peripheral blood. The CDR3: CAWTEGTYYNSPLHF. The CDR3 DNA is TGTGCCTGGACAGAGGGGACCTACTATAATTCACCCCTCCACTTT.